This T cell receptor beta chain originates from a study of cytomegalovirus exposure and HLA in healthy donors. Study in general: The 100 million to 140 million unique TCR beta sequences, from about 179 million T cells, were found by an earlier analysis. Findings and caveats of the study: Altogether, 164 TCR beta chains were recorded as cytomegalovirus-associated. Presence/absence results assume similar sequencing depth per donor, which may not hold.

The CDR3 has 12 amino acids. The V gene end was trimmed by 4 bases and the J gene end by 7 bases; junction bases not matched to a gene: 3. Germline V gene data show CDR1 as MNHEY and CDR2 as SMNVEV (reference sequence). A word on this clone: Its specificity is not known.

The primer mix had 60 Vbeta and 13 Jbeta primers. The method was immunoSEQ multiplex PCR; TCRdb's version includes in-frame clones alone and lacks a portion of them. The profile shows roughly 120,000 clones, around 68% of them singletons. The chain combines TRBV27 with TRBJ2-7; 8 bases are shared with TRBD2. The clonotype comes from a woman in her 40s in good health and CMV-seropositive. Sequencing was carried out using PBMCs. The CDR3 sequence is CASSWAGGEQYF. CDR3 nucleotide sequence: TGTGCCAGCAGTTGGGCGGGAGGTGAGCAGTACTTC.